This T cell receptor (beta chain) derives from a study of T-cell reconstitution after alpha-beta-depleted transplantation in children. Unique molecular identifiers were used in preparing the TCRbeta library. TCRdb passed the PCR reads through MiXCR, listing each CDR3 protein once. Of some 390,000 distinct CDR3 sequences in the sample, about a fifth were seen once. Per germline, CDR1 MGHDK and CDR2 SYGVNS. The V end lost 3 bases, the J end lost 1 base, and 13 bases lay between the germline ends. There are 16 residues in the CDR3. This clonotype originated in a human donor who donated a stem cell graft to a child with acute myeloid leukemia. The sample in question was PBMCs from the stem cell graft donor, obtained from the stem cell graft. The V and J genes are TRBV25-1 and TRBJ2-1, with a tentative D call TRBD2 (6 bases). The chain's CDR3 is CASSDWGEWSYNEQFF. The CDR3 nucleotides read TGTGCCAGCAGTGATTGGGGGGAGTGGTCCTACAATGAGCAGTTCTTC.